This T cell receptor beta chain was recovered during a study of blood T cell repertoires in COVID-19. As for the study in general: Some COVID-19 samples were acute and others convalescent; all came from the United States, Italy and Spain. In each case, the material was cDNA or gDNA derived from T cells, B-cell-depleted T cells, or PBMCs.

Original analysis: Reference gene primer amplification gave nucleated cell count estimates. Measured with immunoSEQ multiplex PCR; TCRdb has only the in-frame clones, and not every one. The V and J calls and clone size come from that table; D and trimming were worked out from the DNA. The data contain about 200,000 clones, around nine tenths of them seen just once; the ten biggest clones take up 1.6%. V was clipped by 6 bases and J by 2 bases, with 12 bases between them. Germline V gives CDR1 MRHNA, CDR2 SNTAGT. The CDR3 contains 14 residues. The rearrangement links TRBV6-4 to TRBJ2-3; D gene uncertain. The sequenced material came from peripheral blood. This receptor was identified in a man aged 18-30 years with active or convalescent COVID-19. This CDR3 is CASRPSSNTDTQYF. The CDR3 DNA follows: TGTGCCAGCAGACCGAGCTCGAACACAGATACGCAGTATTTT.